A single sample is the source of the 20 T cell receptor beta chains below, sequenced in a study of T cell changes during pregnancy in multiple sclerosis. Sequenced by immunoSEQ multiplex PCR; TCRdb stores in-frame clones only, minus some. The table shows 25,000 to 30,000 clones, with about 89% occurring only once. Sequenced here: CD8+ T cells from peripheral blood mononuclear cells, sampled before pregnancy. All receptors come from a female donor with multiple sclerosis, enrolled in a pregnancy study.

V and J are TRBV5-1 and TRBJ2-1; maybe TRBD2 (5 bases). Trimming shortened V by 2 bases and J by 7 bases, and 10 bases separated the two germline ends. CDR1 is SGHRS, CDR2 YFSETQ, per germline. This CDR3 is 13 amino acids long. This CDR3 reads CASSLRTLNEQFF. CDR3 DNA sequence: TGCGCCAGCAGCTTACGGACTTTAAATGAGCAGTTCTTC.

The chain uses TRBV7-2 and TRBJ1-5; 8 bases are shared with TRBD1. Germline V gene data show CDR1 as SGHTA and CDR2 as FQGNSA. The CDR3 is 15 residues long. J was trimmed by 5 bases and V by 5 bases; bases with no gene match: 8. CDR3 DNA: TGTGCCAGCAGCCTAGGGACAGGCGCCTATCAGCCCCAGCATTTT. Translating it yields CASSLGTGAYQPQHF.

The chain employs TRBV19 and TRBJ2-3; 7 positions agree with TRBD1. CDR3 size: 13 residues. The germline V gene has CDR1 LNHDA and CDR2 SQIVND (reference sequence). The ends lost 3 bases at V and 5 bases at J; junction bases unmatched: 2. CDR3: CASSIDREDTQYF. The CDR3 DNA reads as TGTGCCAGTAGTATTGACAGGGAAGATACGCAGTATTTT.

The rearrangement links TRBV4-1 to TRBJ1-6; 9 bases line up with TRBD1. The CDR3 runs 16 residues. V trimming: 8 bases; J trimming: 7 bases; junction bases outside the gene matches: 12. The germline gives CDR1 MGHRA, CDR2 YSYEKL. The CDR3 DNA sequence: TGCGCCAGCCGGGACAGGGATCGCGCGTGGAATTCACCCCTCCACTTT. Encoded protein: CASRDRDRAWNSPLHF.

The chain recombines TRBV10-3 with TRBJ2-7, with TRBD1 matching 7 bases. Germline CDR1 is ENHRY and CDR2 is SYGVKD. V was pared by 9 bases and J by 3 bases, with 5 bases of the junction left unmatched. The CDR3 consists of 12 residues. CDR3 in amino acids: CAIEGADYEQYF. Here the CDR3 DNA reads TGTGCCATAGAGGGGGCTGACTACGAGCAGTACTTC.

The chain employs TRBV2 and TRBJ2-3; TRBD2 agrees at 8 bases. This CDR3 is built from 16 residues. V lost 2 bases, J lost 2 bases, and 6 bases stayed unmatched. CDR1 is SNHLY, CDR2 FYNNEI, per germline. CDR3 region: CASSEIAGSNTDTQYF. CDR3 DNA: TGTGCCAGCAGTGAAATAGCGGGGTCTAACACAGATACGCAGTATTTT.

V usage is TRBV27 and J usage is TRBJ1-1, with D perhaps matching TRBD1 (5 bases). Germline CDR1 MNHEY, CDR2 SMNVEV (reference sequence). V dropped 3 bases and J dropped 5 bases, with 13 bases sitting between them. There are 14 residues in the CDR3. DNA for the CDR3: TGTGCCAGCAGTTTGGTCCTGGGGGGGACTGAAGCTTTCTTT. This codes for CASSLVLGGTEAFF.

The rearrangement links TRBV10-3 to TRBJ2-2; a weak D match, TRBD2 (6 bases). V was shortened by 6 bases and J by 6 bases, with 11 bases between the two germline ends. Germline lookup yields CDR1 ENHRY and CDR2 SYGVKD. This CDR3 has 13 residues. CDR3 amino acids: CAIRGGGSGELFF. CDR3 coding DNA: TGTGCCATCAGGGGAGGAGGGTCCGGGGAGCTGTTTTTT.

The V gene is TRBV27, the J gene TRBJ2-5, with TRBD1 as a possible D gene (7 bases). The CDR3 contains 13 residues. Germline lookup yields CDR1 MNHEY and CDR2 SMNVEV (reference sequence). Trimming took 8 bases from V and 7 from J, leaving 17 bases between them. The CDR3 loop reads CASSGGLEGTQYF. For the CDR3, the DNA is TGTGCCAGCTCAGGGGGGCTGGAAGGGACCCAGTACTTC.

J is TRBJ2-7 and V is TRBV6-5; unclear D gene. This CDR3 contains 14 residues. Germline assignment: CDR1 MNHEY and CDR2 SVGAGI. The V and J ends lost 0 bases and 1 base respectively, with 7 bases between them. CDR3 region: CASSYSKPSYEQYF. The DNA of the CDR3 is TGTGCCAGCAGTTACTCGAAGCCATCCTACGAGCAGTACTTC.

The chain is built from TRBV15 and TRBJ2-2, with a tentative D call TRBD1 (6 bases). The CDR3 sequence is 14 residues long. The germline V gene encodes CDR1 LNHNV and CDR2 YYDKDF (reference sequence). The germline V and J ends were trimmed by 4 bases and 3 bases, with 9 bases remaining between them. CDR3 bases: TGTGCCACCAGCACCGGGACACACACCGGGGAGCTGTTTTTT. Amino acids: CATSTGTHTGELFF.

In nucleotides, the CDR3 is TGTGCCAGTAGTATACCTGGGACACTTTACGAGCAGTACTTC. It yields the protein CASSIPGTLYEQYF. J is TRBJ2-7 and V is TRBV19, with D possibly matching TRBD1 (6 bases). The germline V gene has CDR1 LNHDA and CDR2 SQIVND (reference sequence). V was clipped by 2 bases and J by 4 bases, with 12 bases between them. The CDR3 consists of 14 residues.

This clone was seen only once. The chain recombines TRBV6-6 with TRBJ1-4, with 7 nucleotides matching TRBD1. The CDR3 consists of 14 residues. The V gene end was trimmed by 5 bases and the J gene end by 7 bases; junction bases not matched to a gene: 7. Germline loops: CDR1 MNHNY, CDR2 SVGAGI (reference sequence). The CDR3 DNA reads TGTGCCAGCAGTACCGGGACAGAGGTTGAAAAACTGTTTTTT. Translation gives CASSTGTEVEKLFF.

This clone occurred a few times. The V gene is TRBV15, the J gene TRBJ2-1; 11 bases line up with TRBD1. J lost 7 bases, V lost 5 bases, and 7 bases had no gene match. The CDR3 is made up of 15 amino acids. Germline assignment: CDR1 LNHNV and CDR2 YYDKDF (reference sequence). CDR3 residues: CATSGGTGGSNEQFF. CDR3 DNA sequence: TGTGCCACCAGCGGCGGGACAGGGGGTAGTAATGAGCAGTTCTTC.

The sample holds a few counts of this clone. The J gene is TRBJ1-1, the V gene TRBV5-4, with 10 bases matching TRBD1. The germline V gene has CDR1 SGHNT and CDR2 YYREEE (reference sequence). The CDR3 has 12 amino acids. J lost 11 bases, V lost 4 bases, and 5 bases had no gene match. The CDR3 loop reads CASSLDRGVAFF. CDR3 nucleotide sequence: TGTGCCAGCAGCCTGGACAGGGGGGTGGCTTTCTTT.

This sequence joins TRBV5-6 and TRBJ2-5; 8 bases fit TRBD1. The CDR3 is made up of 15 amino acids. J was trimmed by 4 bases and V by 0 bases; bases with no gene match: 5. Germline V gives CDR1 SGHDT, CDR2 YYEEEE. The CDR3: CASSLARGHVETQYF. CDR3 coding DNA: TGTGCCAGCAGCTTGGCCAGGGGGCACGTAGAGACCCAGTACTTC.

The count of this clone is one. This chain joins TRBV6-1 and TRBJ1-1; D is ambiguous. Looked up from germline, CDR1 is MNHNS and CDR2 is SASEGT. Between the trimmed V and J ends, which lost 1 base and 3 bases, there was a span of 12 bases. This CDR3 comprises 15 residues. In DNA form, the CDR3 reads TGTGCCAGCAGTGAAGGCGGAGGTATGGACACTGAAGCTTTCTTT. Amino acid sequence: CASSEGGGMDTEAFF.

This rearrangement joins TRBV19 to TRBJ2-1; 10 bases are shared with TRBD2. This CDR3 is built from 17 residues. Trimming at V came to 4 bases and at J to 2 bases, leaving 8 bases not matched to a gene. The germline gives CDR1 LNHDA, CDR2 SQIVND (reference sequence). This chain's CDR3 is CASSTTLAGDPYNEQFF. CDR3 coding DNA: TGTGCCAGTAGTACCACCCTAGCGGGGGACCCCTACAATGAGCAGTTCTTC.

This clone was counted a few times. The chain uses TRBV6-1 and TRBJ2-1, with TRBD2 matching 9 bases. CDR1 and CDR2 from the germline V gene are MNHNS and SASEGT. V dropped 5 bases and J dropped 1; count of bases not matched to a gene: 3. CDR3 length: 15 amino acids. DNA of the CDR3: TGTGCCAGCAGTAAGACTAGCGGTTCCTACAATGAGCAGTTCTTC. This translates into CASSKTSGSYNEQFF.

The chain combines TRBV30 with TRBJ1-1, with D possibly matching TRBD1 (5 bases). Germline V lookup: CDR1 GTSNPN, CDR2 SVGIG (reference sequence). This CDR3 is 15 amino acids long. The ends were cut back, 0 bases at V and 3 bases at J, with 14 bases in the middle. The DNA for the CDR3 is TGTGCCTGGAGTGTACGGTTCGGGGGATACACTGAAGCTTTCTTT. This sequence encodes CAWSVRFGGYTEAFF.